What follows are 7 T cell receptor beta chains derived from one specimen sequenced in a study of blood T cell repertoires in COVID-19. Using immunoSEQ multiplex PCR, the repertoire was profiled, and TCRdb retains in-frame clones only, with some absent. This sample yields some 280,000 clones, of which around 86% are seen a single time; approximately 0.85% belongs to the top ten. Sample: peripheral blood. These receptors were collected from a woman aged 35 to 49 who had recovered from COVID-19.

The chain has TRBV7-9 and TRBJ2-7; TRBD2 matches 7 bases. The CDR3 spans 14 residues. V lost 3 bases, J lost 6 bases, and 8 bases stayed unmatched. The germline V gene encodes CDR1 SEHNR and CDR2 FQNEAQ (reference sequence). CDR3 sequence reads: CASSFEAGVREQYF. The CDR3 DNA sequence: TGTGCCAGCAGCTTTGAGGCGGGAGTGCGCGAGCAGTACTTC.

The chain combines TRBV27 with TRBJ2-1, with D perhaps matching TRBD2 (5 bases). Trimming removed 6 bases from V and 2 bases from J, with 11 bases in between. This CDR3 spans 14 amino acids. Germline CDR1 is MNHEY and CDR2 is SMNVEV (reference sequence). This CDR3 reads CASRFGIPYNEQFF. As DNA, the CDR3 is TGTGCCAGCAGGTTCGGGATCCCCTACAATGAGCAGTTCTTC.

The chain has TRBV5-4 and TRBJ2-1, with TRBD2 matching over 9 bases. This CDR3 comprises 15 residues. The trim removed 6 bases at V and 2 bases at J, leaving 6 bases unmatched. Germline assignment: CDR1 SGHNT and CDR2 YYREEE (reference sequence). The CDR3 protein is CASTLAGNTYNEQFF. In nucleotides, the CDR3 is TGTGCCAGCACCCTAGCGGGGAACACCTACAATGAGCAGTTCTTC.

This clone was observed a single time. The chain links TRBV6-6 to TRBJ2-7; D perhaps matches TRBD1 (5 bases). CDR1 is MNHNY, CDR2 SVGAGI, per germline (reference sequence). The CDR3 covers 14 residues. Between the trimmed V and J ends, which lost 0 bases and 7 bases, there was a span of 13 bases. The chain's CDR3 is CASSYSTRAEEQYF. Written as DNA, the CDR3 is TGTGCCAGCAGTTACTCGACCAGGGCAGAGGAGCAGTACTTC.

This rearrangement joins TRBV5-1 to TRBJ2-3; 8 positions match TRBD2. The CDR3 covers 15 residues. Germline CDR1 is SGHRS and CDR2 is YFSETQ. With 5 bases clipped from V and 1 base from J, the junction kept 6 bases outside the gene matches. The CDR3 sequence: CASRRGAEGTDTQYF. CDR3 nucleotides: TGCGCCAGCAGGCGGGGGGCGGAGGGCACAGATACGCAGTATTTT.

The chain joins TRBV14 to TRBJ2-6; TRBD1 is a possible D gene (6 bases). This CDR3 is built from 18 residues. The germline V gene has CDR1 SGHDN and CDR2 FVKESK. Trimming took off 10 bases at V and 1 base at J, with 23 bases between the two ends. The CDR3 reads CATSQYSRQGSGANVLTF. The DNA of the CDR3 is TGTGCCACCAGTCAATATAGCCGTCAGGGGTCTGGGGCCAACGTCCTGACTTTC.

The chain couples TRBV9 to TRBJ2-7; D unclear. The V end was cut by 0 bases, the J end by 5 bases, with 12 bases between. Germline V gives CDR1 SGDLS, CDR2 YYNGEE. There are 14 residues in the CDR3. CDR3 amino acids: CASSVGPMSDEQYF. The CDR3 region has the DNA TGTGCCAGCAGCGTAGGCCCGATGAGCGACGAGCAGTACTTC. Supplemented by reference TRBV9 and TRBJ2-7, the full variable domain reads DSGVTQTPKHLITATGQRVTLRCSPRSGDLSVYWYQQSLDQGLQFLIQYYNGEERAKGNILERFSAQQFPDLHSELNLSSLELGDSALYFCASSVGPMSDEQYFGPGTRLTVT.